A single sample gave rise to the 12 T cell receptor beta chains below, sequenced in a study of blood T cells in healthy people across ages. PCR was performed a second time for about 6 to 11 cycles using a sample-barcoded 5' primer and a J-beta primer mix. A single record per CDR3 protein comes from TCRdb applying MiXCR to the 5' RACE reads. The data hold some 1.7 million distinct CDR3 sequences, with roughly 28% observed a single time. Sequencing was performed on blood. These receptors came from a woman under 40 in good health.

The chain has TRBV7-2 and TRBJ2-5; weak D call: TRBD2 (6 bases). Trimming stripped 2 bases from V and 5 bases from J, with 9 bases between. Germline V gene data show CDR1 as SGHTA and CDR2 as FQGNSA. This CDR3 has 13 amino acids. The CDR3 region has the DNA TGTGCCAGCAGCTTAAGGAGGGTGGAGACCCAGTACTTC. Translating it yields CASSLRRVETQYF.

This clonotype has a count of ten or more. The chain has TRBV25-1 and TRBJ1-2; D is perhaps TRBD1 (5 bases). Trimming took 2 bases from V and 8 from J, leaving 18 bases between them. The germline V gene encodes CDR1 MGHDK and CDR2 SYGVNS. This CDR3 has 15 amino acids. CDR3 bases: TGTGCCAGCAGTGAAACCGGGACCCAATCCTGGGGCTACACCTTC. Protein sequence: CASSETGTQSWGYTF.

This clonotype appeared many times. The chain uses TRBV29-1 and TRBJ2-7, with 13 bases identical to TRBD2. The CDR3 is made up of 14 amino acids. Trimming took 5 bases from V and 4 from J; bases not matched to a gene: 5. CDR1 is SQVTM, CDR2 ANQGSEA, per germline. The CDR3 reads CSVRTSGRGYEQYF. The DNA for the CDR3 is TGCAGCGTTCGGACTAGCGGGAGAGGGTACGAGCAGTACTTC.

This clonotype was seen only a few times. The rearrangement uses TRBV6-1 and TRBJ2-7, with TRBD1 matching over 8 bases. TRBJ2-4 matches the DNA end more closely, so the J call is doubtful. Germline V gene lookup returns CDR1 MNHNS and CDR2 SASEGT. The CDR3 consists of 14 residues. CDR3 region: CASRDRDRRNIQYF. CDR3 DNA: TGTGCCAGCAGAGACCGGGACAGGAGAAACATTCAGTACTTC.

The chain uses TRBV5-1 and TRBJ2-3, with 8 bases lining up with TRBD1. With 6 bases clipped from V and 12 bases from J, the junction kept 15 bases outside the gene matches. The CDR3 runs 14 residues. CDR1 is SGHRS, CDR2 YFSETQ, per germline. DNA of the CDR3: TGCGCCAGCAACCTATCAGGGGGCGAGGACATTCAGTATTTT. Translated, it gives CASNLSGGEDIQYF.

For this clonotype: This may come from a read error, since a much larger clone is one base off. In DNA, the CDR3 is TGCGCCAGCAGCCTCGATGGCGCGGGACTCTACGAGCAGTACTTC. Its protein is CASSLDGAGLYEQYF. This chain links TRBV5-1 with TRBJ2-5; TRBD2 might be the D (6 bases). Judging by the DNA end, TRBJ2-7 fits better; the J call may be wrong. Germline-derived CDR1 and CDR2 are SGHRS and YFSETQ. The CDR3 spans 15 residues.

The chain has TRBV4-1 and TRBJ1-2, with no clear D. In germline, CDR1 is MGHRA, CDR2 YSYEKL. Deletions cut 1 base from V and 1 base from J, with 10 bases between. The CDR3 spans 15 residues. CDR3 in DNA: TGCGCCAGCAGCCAAGGAGTTGGGCTTAACTATGGCTACACCTTC. Amino acid sequence: CASSQGVGLNYGYTF.

The genes are TRBV18 and TRBJ2-1, with 10 positions matching TRBD2. The V segment lost 3 bases and the J segment 0 bases; nucleotides outside the gene matches: 11. The germline V gene has CDR1 KGHSH and CDR2 LQKENI. This CDR3 is built from 19 residues. Written as DNA, the CDR3 is TGTGCCAGCTCACCTTGGAGTCTAGCGGGGGAAAGCTCCTACAATGAGCAGTTCTTC. Residues: CASSPWSLAGESSYNEQFF.

This chain joins TRBV11-2 and TRBJ2-2; unclear D gene. This CDR3 contains 13 residues. V dropped 2 bases and J dropped 5 bases, with 6 bases sitting between them. The germline CDR1 and CDR2 sequences are SGHAT and FQNNGV. CDR3 bases: TGTGCCAGCAGCTTATATGAAACCGGGGAGCTGTTTTTT. This translates into CASSLYETGELFF.

The V and J genes are TRBV27 and TRBJ2-1, with 7 bases lining up with TRBD1. Germline lookup yields CDR1 MNHEY and CDR2 SMNVEV (reference sequence). Trimming took 5 bases from V and 0 from J; bases not matched to a gene: 7. The CDR3 covers 16 residues. CDR3 sequence: CASSNPNRGSYNEQFF. The CDR3, as DNA: TGTGCCAGCAGTAATCCGAACAGGGGCTCCTACAATGAGCAGTTCTTC.

This clonotype came up a few times. This rearrangement joins TRBV28 to TRBJ2-1; 7 bases agree with TRBD1. The CDR3 is 11 amino acids. Per the germline V gene, CDR1 is MDHEN and CDR2 is SYDVKM. Germline trimming cut 7 bases from V and 12 bases from J; bases unmatched to any gene: 6. As DNA, the CDR3 is TGTGCCAGCACCACCGGGACAGTGCAGTTCTTC. Amino acids: CASTTGTVQFF. The whole variable domain, filled in from reference TRBV28 and TRBJ2-1, reads DVKVTQSSRYLVKRTGEKVFLECVQDMDHENMFWYRQDPGLGLRLIYFSYDVKMKEKGDIPEGYSVSREKKERFSLILESASTNQTSMYLCASTTGTVQFFGPGTRLTVL.

The J gene is TRBJ2-5, the V gene TRBV6-5, with D maybe TRBD1 (5 bases). Germline V lookup: CDR1 MNHEY, CDR2 SVGAGI. With 9 bases removed from V and 5 bases from J, the gap between germline ends came to 16 bases. CDR3 length equals 13 residues. CDR3 sequence reads: CASGASELETQYF. CDR3 DNA sequence: TGTGCCAGTGGGGCTAGTGAGTTGGAGACCCAGTACTTC.